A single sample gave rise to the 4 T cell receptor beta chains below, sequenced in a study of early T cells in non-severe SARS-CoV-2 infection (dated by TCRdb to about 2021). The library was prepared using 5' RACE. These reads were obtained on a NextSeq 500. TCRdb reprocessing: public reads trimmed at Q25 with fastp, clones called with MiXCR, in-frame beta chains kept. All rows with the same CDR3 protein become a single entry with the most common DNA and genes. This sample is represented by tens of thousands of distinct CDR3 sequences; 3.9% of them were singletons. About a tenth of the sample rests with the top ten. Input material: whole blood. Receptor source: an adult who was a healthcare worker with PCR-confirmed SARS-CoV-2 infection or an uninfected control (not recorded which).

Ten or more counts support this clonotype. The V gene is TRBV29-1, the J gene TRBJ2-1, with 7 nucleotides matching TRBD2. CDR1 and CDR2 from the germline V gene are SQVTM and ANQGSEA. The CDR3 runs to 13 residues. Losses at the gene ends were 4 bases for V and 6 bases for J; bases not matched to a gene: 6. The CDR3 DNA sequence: TGCAGCGTTGGGACTAGAAGTATCAATGAGCAGTTCTTC. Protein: CSVGTRSINEQFF.

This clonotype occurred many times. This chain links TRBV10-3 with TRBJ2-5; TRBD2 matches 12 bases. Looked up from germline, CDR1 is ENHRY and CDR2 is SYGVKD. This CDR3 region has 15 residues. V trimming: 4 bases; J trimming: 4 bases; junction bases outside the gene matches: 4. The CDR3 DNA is TGTGCCATCAGTGGACTAGCGGGAGTTGTAGAGACCCAGTACTTC. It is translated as CAISGLAGVVETQYF.

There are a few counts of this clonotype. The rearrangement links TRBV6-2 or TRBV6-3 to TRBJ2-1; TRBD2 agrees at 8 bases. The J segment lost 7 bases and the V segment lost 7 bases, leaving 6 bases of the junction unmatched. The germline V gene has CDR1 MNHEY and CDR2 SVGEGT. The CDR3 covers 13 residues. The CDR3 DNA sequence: TGTGCCAGCACTGACCGGGAGGGGAATGAGCAGTTCTTC. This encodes CASTDREGNEQFF.

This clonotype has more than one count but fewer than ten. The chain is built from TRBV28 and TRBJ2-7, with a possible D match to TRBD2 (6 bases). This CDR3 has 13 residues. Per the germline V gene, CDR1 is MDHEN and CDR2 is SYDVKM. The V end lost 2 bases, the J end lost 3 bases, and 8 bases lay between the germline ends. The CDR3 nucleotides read TGTGCCAGCAGTTTAGGGACTTTCTACGAGCAGTACTTC. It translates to CASSLGTFYEQYF.